This T cell receptor (beta chain) was captured in a study of T cell responses to AZD1222 COVID-19 vaccine. General observations from the study: Repertoires were obtained solely post-peak T cell response. Only six individuals given AZD1222 were seropositive at baseline. Elevations in Spike-specific TCR breadth and depth followed administration of two AZD1222 doses.

As regards this clone: Its matching antigen is unknown.

Produced via immunoSEQ multiplex PCR; TCRdb's table is partial and in-frame only. This table holds more than 140,000 clones, 70% to 90% found once. Sequencing was performed on peripheral blood, taken on day 0 of AZD1222 vaccination. The receptor's source is an adult in good health.

This chain's CDR3 is CASSFTNEDTQYF. DNA of the CDR3: TGTGCCAGCAGCTTCACCAACGAGGATACGCAGTATTTT. This chain links TRBV5-6 with TRBJ2-3, with D uncertain. V was trimmed by 2 bases and J by 6 bases, leaving 10 bases between them. CDR1 and CDR2 (germline): SGHDT, YYEEEE. The CDR3 extends over 13 amino acids.